The rows below give T cell receptor beta chains drawn from one sample of a study of T cell responses to AZD1222 COVID-19 vaccine. The method was immunoSEQ multiplex PCR; TCRdb's version includes in-frame clones alone and lacks a portion of them. Among around 100,000 clones listed, over 85% were seen once. This sample comprised peripheral blood, obtained on day 0 of AZD1222 vaccination. These receptors all come from an adult in good health. The CDR3 runs from the conserved cysteine through the conserved F or W. D genes are given only for firm matches. For some rows the clone size is stated as once, few or many, or as a class when expanded; others skip it.

CASGHQGASYEQYF	TGTGCTAGTGGTCACCAGGGGGCCTCATACGAGCAGTACTTC	TRBV12-5	TRBD1	TRBJ2-7	NA
CASSIDHNFPAAYYEQYF	TGTGCCAGTAGTATAGATCATAACTTTCCGGCAGCCTACTACGAGCAGTACTTC	TRBV19	NA	TRBJ2-7	NA
CASSPMHPSNTGELFF	TGTGCCAGCTCACCAATGCACCCATCGAACACCGGGGAGCTGTTTTTT	TRBV18	NA	TRBJ2-2	NA
CASSPGLVVGEQFF	TGTGCCAGCAGCCCCGGACTAGTGGTAGGTGAGCAGTTCTTC	TRBV9	TRBD2	TRBJ2-1	NA
CASSHGQGYGMGSYEQYF	TGTGCCAGCAGCCATGGACAGGGGTATGGCATGGGTTCCTACGAGCAGTACTTC	TRBV11-3	TRBD1	TRBJ2-7	NA
CASSPHTGGISNQPQHF	TGTGCCAGCAGCCCACATACAGGGGGAATTAGCAATCAGCCCCAGCATTTT	TRBV7-2	TRBD1	TRBJ1-5	NA
CATSDSRQIHNYGYTF	TGTGCCACCAGTGATTCACGACAGATCCATAACTATGGCTACACCTTC	TRBV24-1	NA	TRBJ1-2	NA
CASSQVLYEKLFF	TGCGCCAGCAGCCAAGTACTTTATGAAAAACTGTTTTTT	TRBV4-1	NA	TRBJ1-4	once
CASSQAGTGNTIYF	TGTGCCAGCAGCCAGGCAGGGACTGGAAACACCATATATTTT	TRBV3-1/TRBV3-2	NA	TRBJ1-3	NA
CASSVATDQQFF	TGTGCCAGCAGCGTAGCTACGGACCAGCAGTTCTTC	TRBV9	NA	TRBJ2-1	NA
CASSDRGNQPQHF	TGTGCCAGCAGCGACCGGGGCAATCAGCCCCAGCATTTT	TRBV7-2	NA	TRBJ1-5	NA
CASSLAGNQPQHF	TGTGCCAGCAGTTTGGCAGGGAATCAGCCCCAGCATTTT	TRBV12-3/TRBV12-4	NA	TRBJ1-5	NA
CASSLGVSGYIDTQYF	TGTGCCAGCAGCTTAGGCGTTAGCGGATACATAGATACGCAGTATTTT	TRBV7-8	NA	TRBJ2-3	NA
CASSFVAENTEAFF	TGTGCCAGCAGTTTTGTCGCCGAGAACACTGAAGCTTTCTTT	TRBV28	NA	TRBJ1-1	NA
CASSVDGEKLFF	TGTGCCAGCAGCGTAGACGGCGAAAAACTGTTTTTT	TRBV9	NA	TRBJ1-4	NA
CASSRTGATNEKLFF	TGTGCCAGCAGCCGGACCGGCGCAACTAATGAAAAACTGTTTTTT	TRBV7-2	NA	TRBJ1-4	NA
CASSKDGLGNTIYF	TGTGCCAGCAGCAAGGACGGACTTGGAAACACCATATATTTT	TRBV6-2/TRBV6-3	NA	TRBJ1-3	NA
CSASFGVNQPQHF	TGCAGTGCTAGTTTCGGGGTGAATCAGCCCCAGCATTTT	TRBV20-1	NA	TRBJ1-5	NA
CASSLGGGQNKETQYF	TGTGCCAGCAGCTTAGGGGGGGGTCAAAATAAAGAGACCCAGTACTTC	TRBV7-6	TRBD2	TRBJ2-5	NA
CASSLGLQGSYTF	TGTGCCAGCAGCTTAGGCCTACAGGGGAGCTACACCTTC	TRBV7-9	TRBD1	TRBJ1-2	NA